Each of the 10 T cell receptor beta chains below was sequenced from the same sample in a study of chemoradiotherapy in HPV16-positive cancers. This table comes from immunoSEQ multiplex PCR, and its TCRdb copy is limited to in-frame clones, with some not included. Among roughly 34,000 clones listed, roughly nine tenths were seen once. Specimen: blood, collected from a patient who underwent chemoradiotherapy. Source of these receptors: a human donor with HPV-associated anogenital cancer.

V gene TRBV2 combines with J gene TRBJ2-7, with 7 positions matching TRBD1. With 6 bases clipped from V and 4 bases from J, the junction kept 9 bases outside the gene matches. Looked up from germline, CDR1 is SNHLY and CDR2 is FYNNEI. The CDR3 totals 14 residues. The CDR3 region has the DNA TGTGCCAGCAGAACGGACAGGACGATGTACGAGCAGTACTTC. This sequence encodes CASRTDRTMYEQYF.

This clone was seen only a few times. The same CDR3 arises from other DNA sequences in this sample as well. The chain is built from TRBV18 and TRBJ2-6; D unclear. CDR3 length: 16 amino acids. Trimming left V 4 bases short and J 0 bases short, with 10 bases between. The germline V gene has CDR1 KGHSH and CDR2 LQKENI. The CDR3 sequence is CASSLSQGSGANVLTF. The CDR3 nucleotides are TGTGCCAGCTCACTGAGCCAAGGCTCTGGGGCCAACGTCCTGACTTTC.

J is TRBJ1-1 and V is TRBV7-3, with D unresolved. In germline, CDR1 is SGHTA, CDR2 FQGTGA. The CDR3 loop spans 15 amino acids. Trimming left V 3 bases short and J 4 bases short, with 15 bases between. The DNA of the CDR3 is TGTGCCAGCAGCTTTAGTGCGGAAGCGAGCACTGAAGCTTTCTTT. Translated, it gives CASSFSAEASTEAFF. Filled out from reference TRBV7-3 and TRBJ1-1, the complete variable domain reads GAGVSQTPSNKVTEKGKYVELRCDPISGHTALYWYRQSLGQGPEFLIYFQGTGAADDSGLPNDRFFAVRPEGSVSTLKIQRTERGDSAVYLCASSFSAEASTEAFFGQGTRLTVV.

The chain has TRBV9 and TRBJ2-6; possibly TRBD1 for D (5 bases). The germline V gene encodes CDR1 SGDLS and CDR2 YYNGEE. V was clipped by 0 bases and J by 0 bases, with 13 bases between them. This CDR3 has 18 residues. CDR3 in DNA: TGTGCCAGCAGCGTAGGGGGCAGGATTAACTCTGGGGCCAACGTCCTGACTTTC. Amino acid sequence: CASSVGGRINSGANVLTF.

This clone was seen once. The rearrangement uses TRBV14 and TRBJ1-2; 7 bases are a match to TRBD1. Trimming cost V 3 bases and J 8 bases; bases outside gene matches: 9. CDR3 length: 14 amino acids. Per germline, CDR1 SGHDN and CDR2 FVKESK. The CDR3 DNA reads as TGTGCCAGCAGCCATAAGACAGGGTATGGCGGCTACACCTTC. Its translation is CASSHKTGYGGYTF.

This chain joins TRBV20-1 and TRBJ2-7; D unclear. The CDR3 has 10 residues. The germline V gene encodes CDR1 DFQATT and CDR2 SNEGSKA (reference sequence). V gave up 6 bases and J gave up 2 bases, with 5 bases separating them. CDR3 bases: TGCAGTGCGCCGGCCTACGAGCAGTACTTC. This translates into CSAPAYEQYF.

This chain connects TRBV7-3 to TRBJ1-6, with D possibly matching TRBD1 (6 bases). The CDR3 extends over 15 amino acids. CDR1 is SGHTA, CDR2 FQGTGA, per germline. The germline V and J ends were trimmed by 5 bases and 0 bases, with 8 bases remaining between them. The CDR3 DNA sequence: TGTGCCAGCAGCAGGGGGGACTCCTATAATTCACCCCTCCACTTT. It encodes CASSRGDSYNSPLHF.

Note on this clone: Different DNA sequences within this sample yield the same CDR3. The chain has TRBV5-5 and TRBJ2-7; no firm D call. With 0 bases removed from V and 5 bases from J, the gap between germline ends came to 6 bases. This CDR3 is built from 12 residues. The germline V gene has CDR1 SGHKS and CDR2 YYEKEE (reference sequence). This CDR3 is CASSLAGNEQYF. The CDR3 region has the DNA TGTGCCAGCAGCTTGGCGGGCAACGAGCAGTACTTC.

The chain couples TRBV6-5 to TRBJ2-2; D gene uncertain. CDR1 and CDR2 from the germline V gene are MNHEY and SVGAGI. This CDR3 comprises 15 residues. Trimming shortened V by 6 bases and J by 3 bases, and 14 bases separated the two germline ends. In DNA form, the CDR3 reads TGTGCCAGCAGATCTAACCGAGCCCACACCGGGGAGCTGTTTTTT. The encoded protein is CASRSNRAHTGELFF.

The V call is TRBV27, the J call TRBJ2-7; 12 nucleotides agree with TRBD2. Trimming cost V 3 bases and J 1 base; bases outside gene matches: 7. The CDR3 is 17 amino acids. CDR1 and CDR2 from the germline V gene are MNHEY and SMNVEV (reference sequence). The CDR3, as DNA: TGTGCCAGCAGTTTCACAGGACTAGCGGGGATGTCCTACGAGCAGTACTTC. Protein product: CASSFTGLAGMSYEQYF.